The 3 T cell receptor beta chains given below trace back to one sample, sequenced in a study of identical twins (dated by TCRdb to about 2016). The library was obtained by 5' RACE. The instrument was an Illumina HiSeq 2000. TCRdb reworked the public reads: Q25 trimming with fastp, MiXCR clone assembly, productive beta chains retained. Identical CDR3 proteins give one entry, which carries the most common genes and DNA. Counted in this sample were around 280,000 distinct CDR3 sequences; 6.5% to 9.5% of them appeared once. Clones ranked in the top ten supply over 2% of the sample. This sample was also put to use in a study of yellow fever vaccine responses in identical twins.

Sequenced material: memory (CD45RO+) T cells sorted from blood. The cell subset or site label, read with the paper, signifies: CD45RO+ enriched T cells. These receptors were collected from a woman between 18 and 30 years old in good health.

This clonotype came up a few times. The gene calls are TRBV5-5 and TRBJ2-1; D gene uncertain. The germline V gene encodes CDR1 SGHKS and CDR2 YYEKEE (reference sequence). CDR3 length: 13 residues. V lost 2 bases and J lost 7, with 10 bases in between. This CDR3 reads CASSFRPGNEQFF. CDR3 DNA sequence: TGTGCCAGCAGCTTCCGGCCGGGTAATGAGCAGTTCTTC. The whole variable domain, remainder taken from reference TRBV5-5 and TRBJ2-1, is DAGVTQSPTHLIKTRGQQVTLRCSPISGHKSVSWYQQVLGQGPQFIFQYYEKEERGRGNFPDRFSARQFPNYSSELNVNALLLGDSALYLCASSFRPGNEQFFGPGTRLTVL.

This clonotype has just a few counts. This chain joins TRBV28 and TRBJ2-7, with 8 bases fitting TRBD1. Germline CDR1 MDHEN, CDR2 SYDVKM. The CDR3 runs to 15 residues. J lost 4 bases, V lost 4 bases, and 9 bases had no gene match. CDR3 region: CASSSQGRGQYEQYV. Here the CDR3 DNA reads TGTGCCAGCAGTTCCCAAGGCAGGGGGCAATACGAGCAGTACGTC.

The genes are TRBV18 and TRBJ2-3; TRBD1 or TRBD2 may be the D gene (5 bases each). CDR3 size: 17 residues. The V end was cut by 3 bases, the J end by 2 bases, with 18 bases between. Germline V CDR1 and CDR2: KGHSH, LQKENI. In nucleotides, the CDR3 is TGTGCCAGCTCACCCAGGGAATTCAGACTACTCACAGATACGCAGTATTTT. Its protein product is CASSPREFRLLTDTQYF.